Below, 26 T cell receptor beta chains from the same sample are listed, as sequenced in a study of shared clonotypes between healthy human individuals. This table comes from immunoSEQ multiplex PCR, and its TCRdb copy is limited to in-frame clones, with some not included. The sample has approximately 2.1 million clones; approximately 93% are singletons. The sequencing input was naive CD4+ T cells from PBMCs. This sample's subset: CD45RA+ positively selected. These receptors came from a young man in good health. Some clones in this sample may be carry-over from other donors' samples.

The chain employs TRBV5-4 and TRBJ2-5, with D possibly matching TRBD2 (6 bases). From germline, CDR1 is SGHNT and CDR2 YYREEE (reference sequence). Trimming pared 4 bases from V and 1 base from J, leaving 8 bases between. The CDR3 has 13 residues. The CDR3 DNA sequence: TGTGCCAGCAGCGGAGGGCGCCAAGAGACCCAGTACTTC. Amino acids: CASSGGRQETQYF.

The rearrangement joins TRBV5-1 to TRBJ2-2; 8 bases map to TRBD1. This CDR3 is built from 16 residues. Germline CDR1 is SGHRS and CDR2 is YFSETQ. V dropped 4 bases and J dropped 4; count of bases not matched to a gene: 9. CDR3 protein: CASSHGWQGATGELFF. As DNA, the CDR3 is TGCGCCAGCAGCCACGGGTGGCAGGGGGCCACCGGGGAGCTGTTTTTT.

The V and J genes are TRBV15 and TRBJ2-2, with 8 bases matching TRBD2. CDR3 size: 17 residues. J lost 5 bases, V lost 1 base, and 9 bases had no gene match. Looked up from germline, CDR1 is LNHNV and CDR2 is YYDKDF (reference sequence). The CDR3, as DNA: TGTGCCACCAGCAGAGCCCCACAGGCTAGCGGGACCGGGGAGCTGTTTTTT. Protein sequence: CATSRAPQASGTGELFF. Full variable domain (outside the CDR3, taken from reference TRBV15 and TRBJ2-2): DAMVIQNPRYQVTQFGKPVTLSCSQTLNHNVMYWYQQKSSQAPKLLFHYYDKDFNNEADTPDNFQSRRPNTSFCFLDIRSPGLGDTAMYLCATSRAPQASGTGELFFGEGSRLTVL.

This chain joins TRBV6-1 and TRBJ1-2; D is perhaps TRBD1 (5 bases). V was cut by 5 bases and J by 5 bases, with 9 bases left in between. Germline V gene data show CDR1 as MNHNS and CDR2 as SASEGT. The CDR3 spans 12 residues. CDR3 sequence: CASSSGPYGYTF. As DNA, the CDR3 is TGTGCCAGCAGTTCGGGACCTTATGGCTACACCTTC.

This clone appeared once. The gene calls are TRBV4-1 and TRBJ2-1; 8 bases line up with TRBD1. Germline V lookup: CDR1 MGHRA, CDR2 YSYEKL. The CDR3 contains 15 residues. Unmatched junction bases numbered 8, after V lost 2 bases and J lost 8 bases. DNA for the CDR3: TGCGCCAGCAGCCAACCCCGAGACAGGGGCTATGAGCAGTTCTTC. This codes for CASSQPRDRGYEQFF.

This chain connects TRBV6-1 to TRBJ1-2; D may be TRBD1 (5 bases). Per the germline V gene, CDR1 is MNHNS and CDR2 is SASEGT. The germline V and J ends were trimmed by 1 base and 11 bases, with 17 bases remaining between them. The CDR3 runs 14 residues. Here the CDR3 reads CASSEGIAGRVYTF. The CDR3 nucleotides read TGTGCCAGCAGTGAAGGTATTGCAGGCAGGGTTTACACCTTC.

The gene calls are TRBV5-1 and TRBJ2-7; D is undetermined. CDR1 and CDR2 from the germline V gene are SGHRS and YFSETQ. This CDR3 has 14 amino acids. V gave up 5 bases and J gave up 6 bases, with 18 bases separating them. DNA of the CDR3: TGCGCCAGCAGTATTCAGACACCCACGGGCGAGCAGTACTTC. Translating gives CASSIQTPTGEQYF. Together with reference TRBV5-1 and TRBJ2-7, the CDR3 gives the full variable domain: KAGVTQTPRYLIKTRGQQVTLSCSPISGHRSVSWYQQTPGQGLQFLFEYFSETQRNKGNFPGRFSGRQFSNSRSEMNVSTLELGDSALYLCASSIQTPTGEQYFGPGTRLTVT.

The genes are TRBV6-6 and TRBJ2-1; 9 bases match TRBD1. With 6 bases clipped from V and 4 bases from J, the junction kept 7 bases outside the gene matches. Germline CDR1 reads MNHNY; CDR2 reads SVGAGI (reference sequence). The CDR3 consists of 15 residues. CDR3 residues: CASRGPGQGYNEQFF. Here the CDR3 DNA reads TGTGCCAGCAGGGGGCCGGGACAGGGATACAATGAGCAGTTCTTC.

V and J are TRBV5-1 and TRBJ1-1; D gene uncertain. V lost 4 bases to trimming and J lost 9 bases, with 16 bases between them. This CDR3 contains 13 residues. Germline V gene data show CDR1 as SGHRS and CDR2 as YFSETQ. The CDR3 loop reads CASSLSGTTQAFF. In nucleotides, the CDR3 is TGCGCCAGCAGCCTAAGCGGTACTACCCAAGCTTTCTTT.

The V gene is TRBV9, the J gene TRBJ1-2; 7 positions agree with TRBD1. The CDR3 is made up of 15 amino acids. The V gene's germline CDR1 is SGDLS and CDR2 YYNGEE. Trimming removed 4 bases from V and 8 bases from J; junction bases left unmatched: 14. The CDR3 coding sequence is TGTGCCAGCAGCTTGCGACAGGGTGGGGGAGAGGGCTACACCTTC. It translates to CASSLRQGGGEGYTF.

This chain links TRBV7-2 with TRBJ1-2; 9 bases map to TRBD1. CDR1 and CDR2 (germline): SGHTA, FQGNSA. The CDR3 runs 15 residues. The V segment lost 5 bases and the J segment 4 bases; nucleotides outside the gene matches: 8. The CDR3 nucleotides read TGTGCCAGCAGCCCTAGACAGGGGGATAGCTATGGCTACACCTTC. It yields the protein CASSPRQGDSYGYTF. The full variable domain, with the rest looked up from reference TRBV7-2 and TRBJ1-2, is GAGVSQSPSNKVTEKGKDVELRCDPISGHTALYWYRQSLGQGLEFLIYFQGNSAPDKSGLPSDRFSAERTGGSVSTLTIQRTQQEDSAVYLCASSPRQGDSYGYTFGSGTRLTVV.

The chain links TRBV5-1 to TRBJ2-7, with 7 bases lining up with TRBD1. This CDR3 is built from 14 residues. The junction had 4 bases not matched to a gene; V was cut back by 2 bases and J by 2 bases. Germline V gene lookup returns CDR1 SGHRS and CDR2 YFSETQ. For the CDR3, the DNA is TGCGCCAGCAGCTTTGACAGGGCTCCCTACGAGCAGTACTTC. Protein sequence: CASSFDRAPYEQYF.

This rearrangement joins TRBV5-1 to TRBJ1-1; D gene uncertain. The CDR3 loop spans 13 amino acids. Looked up from germline, CDR1 is SGHRS and CDR2 is YFSETQ. Trimming removed 4 bases from V and 3 bases from J, with 10 bases in between. The CDR3 DNA is TGCGCCAGCAGCGTGTCAAGAGACACTGAAGCTTTCTTT. It is translated as CASSVSRDTEAFF.

This chain's CDR3 is CASSDWASGGTDTQYF. The CDR3 DNA reads as TGTGCCAGCAGTGATTGGGCTAGCGGGGGCACAGATACGCAGTATTTT. The chain combines TRBV6-1 with TRBJ2-3, with 9 bases matching TRBD2. Losses at the gene ends were 3 bases for V and 1 base for J; bases not matched to a gene: 5. The CDR3 is made up of 16 amino acids. From germline, CDR1 is MNHNS and CDR2 SASEGT.

This chain connects TRBV27 to TRBJ2-7; TRBD2 agrees at 10 bases. The CDR3 runs 16 residues. V trimming: 5 bases; J trimming: 2 bases; junction bases outside the gene matches: 9. The germline CDR1 and CDR2 sequences are MNHEY and SMNVEV (reference sequence). The CDR3 DNA reads as TGTGCCAGCAGTGCCCCCCGGACTAGCGGCACCTACGAGCAGTACTTC. Translating it yields CASSAPRTSGTYEQYF.

The chain employs TRBV5-1 and TRBJ2-5, with D hard to call. Trimming took 4 bases from V and 3 from J, leaving 10 bases between them. The germline CDR1 and CDR2 sequences are SGHRS and YFSETQ. The CDR3 loop spans 13 amino acids. The chain's CDR3 is CASSRHYEETQYF. The DNA of the CDR3 is TGCGCCAGCAGCCGACATTACGAAGAGACCCAGTACTTC.

The chain carries TRBV29-1 and TRBJ2-1, with D hard to call. This CDR3 has 14 residues. The germline V gene has CDR1 SQVTM and CDR2 ANQGSEA. Trimming shortened V by 7 bases and J by 0 bases, and 13 bases separated the two germline ends. The CDR3 here is CSGSLVSSYNEQFF. CDR3 nucleotide sequence: TGCAGCGGTTCTCTAGTCAGCTCCTACAATGAGCAGTTCTTC.

This chain links TRBV10-3 with TRBJ2-7, with D maybe TRBD2 (5 bases). Germline CDR1 is ENHRY and CDR2 is SYGVKD. The CDR3 totals 13 residues. V lost 0 bases and J lost 6, with 9 bases in between. CDR3 nucleotide sequence: TGTGCCATCAGTGAGTCTTCAGGAGGCGAGCAGTACTTC. It translates to CAISESSGGEQYF.

Concerning this clone itself: The identical CDR3 is also encoded by other nucleotide sequences in the sample. The chain is built from TRBV5-1 and TRBJ2-7; 8 nucleotides align to TRBD1. The V segment lost 3 bases and the J segment 3 bases; nucleotides outside the gene matches: 2. Germline CDR1 reads SGHRS; CDR2 reads YFSETQ. The length of the CDR3 is 13 residues. In DNA form, the CDR3 reads TGCGCCAGCAGCTCAGGACAGGGCTACGAGCAGTACTTC. Amino acid sequence: CASSSGQGYEQYF.

The CDR3 DNA reads as TGTGCCAGCAGTGCCCAGCGGGGGGCGGGTAGCGAGCAGTACTTC. It specifies CASSAQRGAGSEQYF. V and J are TRBV28 and TRBJ2-7, with 9 nucleotides matching TRBD2. Trimming at V came to 5 bases and at J to 6 bases, leaving 11 bases not matched to a gene. Germline V gives CDR1 MDHEN, CDR2 SYDVKM. The CDR3 is 15 residues long.

The genes are TRBV7-9 and TRBJ1-2, with D hard to call. The CDR3 totals 13 residues. V dropped 7 bases and J dropped 0 bases, with 9 bases sitting between them. Per germline, CDR1 SEHNR and CDR2 FQNEAQ (reference sequence). CDR3 sequence: CASTLGPNYGYTF. For the CDR3, the DNA is TGTGCCAGCACCCTAGGGCCTAACTATGGCTACACCTTC.

Note on this clone: The sample holds other DNA sequences that translate to the same CDR3. The chain uses TRBV7-3 and TRBJ2-5; no definite D call. Trimming cost V 2 bases and J 2 bases, with 12 bases left between them. Germline V gene sequence: CDR1 SGHTA, CDR2 FQGTGA. The CDR3 contains 15 residues. The CDR3 region has the DNA TGTGCCAGCAGCTTAGACGGCAGGAAACAAGAGACCCAGTACTTC. Translated, it gives CASSLDGRKQETQYF.

The rearrangement links TRBV28 to TRBJ2-2; no clear D. The CDR3 has 14 residues. V lost 5 bases to trimming and J lost 3 bases, with 10 bases between them. Germline V gives CDR1 MDHEN, CDR2 SYDVKM. The CDR3 is CASSPPTYTGELFF. The CDR3 coding sequence is TGTGCCAGCAGTCCCCCCACCTACACCGGGGAGCTGTTTTTT.

With regard to this clone: The identical CDR3 is also encoded by other nucleotide sequences in the sample. The chain couples TRBV5-1 to TRBJ2-1; no reliable D call. The length of the CDR3 is 14 residues. Trimming pared 0 bases from V and 0 bases from J, leaving 4 bases between. The germline CDR1 and CDR2 sequences are SGHRS and YFSETQ. DNA of the CDR3: TGCGCCAGCAGCTTGGCAGGCTCCTACAATGAGCAGTTCTTC. Residues: CASSLAGSYNEQFF.

The V gene is TRBV7-9, the J gene TRBJ2-3; TRBD2 is a possible D gene (6 bases). V was shortened by 0 bases and J by 4 bases, with 14 bases between the two germline ends. Germline V lookup: CDR1 SEHNR, CDR2 FQNEAQ (reference sequence). The CDR3 is 16 residues long. The CDR3 bases are TGTGCCAGCAGCTTAGCTTGGGGGAGGCAGTCAGATACGCAGTATTTT. Translated, it gives CASSLAWGRQSDTQYF. Drawing the rest from reference TRBV7-9 and TRBJ2-3, the complete variable domain is DTGVSQNPRHKITKRGQNVTFRCDPISEHNRLYWYRQTLGQGPEFLTYFQNEAQLEKSRLLSDRFSAERPKGSFSTLEIQRTEQGDSAMYLCASSLAWGRQSDTQYFGPGTRLTVL.

This chain joins TRBV5-1 and TRBJ2-7; 16 bases are shared with TRBD2. CDR3 length: 18 residues. Germline CDR1 reads SGHRS; CDR2 reads YFSETQ. V shed 4 bases, J shed 0 bases, and the junction held 7 bases outside the gene matches. CDR3 nucleotide sequence: TGCGCCAGCAGCCCAGGGACTAGCGGGAGGGGTAGCTCCTACGAGCAGTACTTC. Translating gives CASSPGTSGRGSSYEQYF.